This TCR beta chain was profiled in a study of T cells in Graves' hyperthyroidism and ophthalmopathy. Notes on the study in general: The model identified upcoming ophthalmopathy a median 6.5 months ahead of onset.

The CDR3 extends over 11 amino acids. Trimming pared 6 bases from V and 5 bases from J, leaving 7 bases between. CDR1 and CDR2 from the germline V gene are MNHEY and SVGEGT. The study enrolled patients aged 18 to 65 with newly diagnosed hyperthyroidism of under 2 months' duration. Based on clinical symptoms, serum thyroxine and TRAb, thyroid ultrasound and orbital computed tomography, diagnoses were reached. This clonotype was counted at least ten times. Its antigen is not known. TCR beta CDR3 regions were amplified from RNA transcripts. The study used the HTBI primer set for a first-round RT-PCR of the TCR CDR3. TCRdb reprocessed the multiplex PCR reads with MiXCR, giving one entry per CDR3 protein. The sample contains some 300,000 distinct CDR3 sequences, about 13% of which appear only once.

The V call is TRBV6-2 or TRBV6-3, the J call TRBJ2-5, with D perhaps given as TRBD1 or TRBD2 (5 bases each). This clonotype was sampled from a woman in her thirties or forties with Graves' hyperthyroidism. Sequencing was carried out using blood. The DNA for the CDR3 is TGTGCCAGCAGCTGGGACGAGACCCAGTACTTC. This sequence encodes CASSWDETQYF.